A selection of T cell receptor beta chains follows, all from one sample in a study of blood T cell repertoires in COVID-19. Some clones are missing from TCRdb's copy, which holds only in-frame ones; the method was immunoSEQ multiplex PCR. The data hold roughly 230,000 clones, with approximately 85% observed a single time. The sample was peripheral blood. These receptors were collected from a man aged 50-59 years with COVID-19, enrolled during active disease. CDR3s include the opening cysteine and the closing phenylalanine or tryptophan. The D gene is left open where the match is weak. Not all rows give a size; the values are once, few, many and, for expanded clones, a class.

j_gene: TRBJ2-3; abundance: .; d_gene: TRBD2; len: 18; v_gene: TRBV7-8; CDR3aa: CASSARTGLGASTDTQYF; CDR3nt: TGTGCCAGCAGCGCCCGTACGGGACTAGGGGCCTCCACAGATACGCAGTATTTT
j_gene: TRBJ2-3; abundance: .; d_gene: TRBD2; len: 16; v_gene: TRBV7-6; CDR3aa: CASSLAPREGPDTQYF; CDR3nt: TGTGCCAGCAGCTTAGCGCCCAGGGAGGGCCCAGATACGCAGTATTTT
j_gene: TRBJ1-1; abundance: .; d_gene: .; len: 17; v_gene: TRBV7-2; CDR3aa: CASSLNGQSSLYTEAFF; CDR3nt: TGTGCCAGCAGCTTAAATGGACAGTCGAGTCTTTACACTGAAGCTTTCTTT
j_gene: TRBJ2-3; abundance: .; d_gene: .; len: 14; v_gene: TRBV5-1; CDR3aa: CASSPRSSTDTQYF; CDR3nt: TGCGCCAGCAGCCCGAGGTCCTCCACAGATACGCAGTATTTT
j_gene: TRBJ2-1; abundance: once; d_gene: .; len: 16; v_gene: TRBV27; CDR3aa: CASSEGLQGPYNEQFF; CDR3nt: TGTGCCAGCAGTGAGGGACTCCAAGGCCCTTACAATGAGCAGTTCTTC
j_gene: TRBJ1-2; abundance: .; d_gene: .; len: 14; v_gene: TRBV28; CDR3aa: CASTLGTFNYGYTF; CDR3nt: TGTGCCAGCACCCTTGGGACATTCAACTATGGCTACACCTTC
j_gene: TRBJ2-7; abundance: .; d_gene: .; len: 13; v_gene: TRBV2; CDR3aa: CASSISKPYEQYF; CDR3nt: TGTGCCAGCAGTATTAGCAAGCCCTACGAGCAGTACTTC
j_gene: TRBJ2-5; abundance: once; d_gene: TRBD1; len: 12; v_gene: TRBV28; CDR3aa: CASSLPGDRENF; CDR3nt: TGTGCCAGCAGTTTACCCGGGGACAGGGAGAACTTC
j_gene: TRBJ2-7; abundance: .; d_gene: TRBD1; len: 19; v_gene: TRBV2; CDR3aa: CASSEAEGTGFRMFYEQYF; CDR3nt: TGTGCCAGCAGTGAAGCGGAGGGGACAGGGTTCCGAATGTTCTACGAGCAGTACTTC
j_gene: TRBJ1-4; abundance: .; d_gene: TRBD1; len: 16; v_gene: TRBV18; CDR3aa: CASSPPGRGKNEKLFF; CDR3nt: TGTGCCAGCTCACCCCCCGGCAGGGGGAAAAATGAAAAACTGTTTTTT
j_gene: TRBJ1-1; abundance: .; d_gene: .; len: 14; v_gene: TRBV5-1; CDR3aa: CASSGGLENTEAFF; CDR3nt: TGCGCCAGCAGCGGTGGACTGGAGAACACTGAAGCTTTCTTT
j_gene: TRBJ1-6; abundance: few; d_gene: .; len: 14; v_gene: TRBV10-1; CDR3aa: CASSESRVASPLHF; CDR3nt: TGCGCCAGCAGTGAGTCCAGGGTTGCATCACCCCTCCACTTT
j_gene: TRBJ2-5; abundance: .; d_gene: .; len: 14; v_gene: TRBV5-4; CDR3aa: CASSLAGLRETQYF; CDR3nt: TGTGCCAGCAGCTTGGCCGGTTTGCGAGAGACCCAGTACTTC
j_gene: TRBJ2-5; abundance: once; d_gene: TRBD1; len: 13; v_gene: TRBV5-4; CDR3aa: CASSRDRDETQYF; CDR3nt: TGTGCCAGCAGCAGGGACAGGGATGAGACCCAGTACTTC
j_gene: TRBJ2-3; abundance: .; d_gene: .; len: 16; v_gene: TRBV4-3; CDR3aa: CASSQGAGASTDTQYF; CDR3nt: TGCGCCAGCAGCCAGGGGGCGGGGGCTAGCACAGATACGCAGTATTTT
j_gene: TRBJ1-2; abundance: .; d_gene: TRBD1; len: 14; v_gene: TRBV15; CDR3aa: CATSSGTGIYGYTF; CDR3nt: TGTGCCACCAGCAGCGGGACAGGGATCTATGGCTACACCTTC
j_gene: TRBJ2-2; abundance: .; d_gene: .; len: 18; v_gene: TRBV7-2; CDR3aa: CASSSRIGPGNDAGELFF; CDR3nt: TGTGCCAGCAGCTCCCGGATTGGACCAGGGAATGATGCCGGGGAGCTGTTTTTT
j_gene: TRBJ1-4; abundance: .; d_gene: .; len: 14; v_gene: TRBV28; CDR3aa: CASSLTPGIEKLFF; CDR3nt: TGTGCCAGCAGTTTAACCCCAGGGATTGAAAAACTGTTTTTT
j_gene: TRBJ2-5; abundance: .; d_gene: .; len: 15; v_gene: TRBV7-9; CDR3aa: CASSLATGRGETQYF; CDR3nt: TGTGCCAGCAGCTTAGCTACAGGGCGAGGGGAGACCCAGTACTTC
j_gene: TRBJ1-5; abundance: .; d_gene: TRBD1; len: 16; v_gene: TRBV3-1/TRBV3-2; CDR3aa: CASSQAGTGGNQPQHF; CDR3nt: TGTGCCAGCAGCCAAGCCGGGACAGGGGGGAATCAGCCCCAGCATTTT
j_gene: TRBJ1-2; abundance: .; d_gene: TRBD1; len: 12; v_gene: TRBV19; CDR3aa: CASTRTGKGYTF; CDR3nt: TGTGCCAGTACCCGGACAGGGAAAGGCTACACCTTC
j_gene: TRBJ2-4; abundance: .; d_gene: .; len: 15; v_gene: TRBV6-5; CDR3aa: CASRRTVLAKNIQYF; CDR3nt: TGTGCCAGCAGAAGGACAGTTCTAGCCAAAAACATTCAGTACTTC
j_gene: TRBJ1-5; abundance: .; d_gene: .; len: 13; v_gene: TRBV4-1; CDR3aa: CASSPGLNQPQHF; CDR3nt: TGCGCCAGCAGCCCCGGACTCAATCAGCCCCAGCATTTT
j_gene: TRBJ2-2; abundance: .; d_gene: .; len: 14; v_gene: TRBV28; CDR3aa: CASSKGQNTGELFF; CDR3nt: TGTGCCAGCAGTAAGGGACAGAACACCGGGGAGCTGTTTTTT
j_gene: TRBJ2-7; abundance: .; d_gene: .; len: 15; v_gene: TRBV2; CDR3aa: CASSEGPGWDYEQYF; CDR3nt: TGTGCCAGCAGTGAAGGACCGGGGTGGGACTACGAGCAGTACTTC
j_gene: TRBJ2-6; abundance: .; d_gene: .; len: 15; v_gene: TRBV18; CDR3aa: CASSPGGSGANVLTF; CDR3nt: TGTGCCAGCTCACCGGGGGGCTCTGGGGCCAACGTCCTGACTTTC
j_gene: TRBJ1-2; abundance: few; d_gene: .; len: 17; v_gene: TRBV7-9; CDR3aa: CASSRLSDTATNYGYTF; CDR3nt: TGTGCCAGCAGCCGACTCTCGGACACCGCTACTAACTATGGCTACACCTTC
j_gene: TRBJ1-3; abundance: .; d_gene: TRBD1; len: 16; v_gene: TRBV5-4; CDR3aa: CASSLGTGETGNTIYF; CDR3nt: TGTGCCAGCAGCTTGGGGACAGGGGAAACTGGAAACACCATATATTTT
j_gene: TRBJ2-7; abundance: .; d_gene: TRBD1; len: 16; v_gene: TRBV28; CDR3aa: CASRRRARQGRYEQYF; CDR3nt: TGTGCCAGCCGCAGAAGGGCGAGACAGGGCCGCTACGAGCAGTACTTC
j_gene: TRBJ2-3; abundance: .; d_gene: TRBD2; len: 16; v_gene: TRBV4-1; CDR3aa: CASSQDGRGGSDTQYF; CDR3nt: TGCGCCAGCAGCCAAGATGGGCGGGGGGGGTCAGATACGCAGTATTTT
j_gene: TRBJ1-2; abundance: .; d_gene: .; len: 17; v_gene: TRBV5-1; CDR3aa: CASSLRTRGGGDYGYTF; CDR3nt: TGCGCCAGCAGCCTACGGACTCGGGGGGGTGGAGACTATGGCTACACCTTC
j_gene: TRBJ1-1; abundance: .; d_gene: .; len: 16; v_gene: TRBV14; CDR3aa: CASSQSWGTGWTEAFF; CDR3nt: TGTGCCAGCAGCCAATCCTGGGGTACGGGATGGACTGAAGCTTTCTTT
j_gene: TRBJ2-7; abundance: .; d_gene: TRBD1; len: 21; v_gene: TRBV7-7; CDR3aa: CASRRCLYRGVSLSNFYEQYF; CDR3nt: TGTGCTAGCAGACGATGCCTCTACAGGGGGGTTTCCCTCTCTAACTTCTACGAGCAGTACTTC
j_gene: TRBJ1-2; abundance: .; d_gene: .; len: 13; v_gene: TRBV19; CDR3aa: CASSITGERGYTF; CDR3nt: TGTGCCAGTAGTATAACCGGGGAACGCGGCTACACCTTC
j_gene: TRBJ1-1; abundance: .; d_gene: .; len: 13; v_gene: TRBV6-4; CDR3aa: CASRDTLNTEAFF; CDR3nt: TGTGCCAGCAGGGACACTCTGAACACTGAAGCTTTCTTT
j_gene: TRBJ2-2; abundance: few; d_gene: TRBD1; len: 15; v_gene: TRBV7-2; CDR3aa: CASSVTGGDTGELFF; CDR3nt: TGTGCCAGCAGCGTGACAGGGGGGGACACCGGGGAGCTGTTTTTT
j_gene: TRBJ2-3; abundance: once; d_gene: .; len: 13; v_gene: TRBV24-1; CDR3aa: CATALRAEGTQYF; CDR3nt: TGTGCCACCGCCTTGAGGGCCGAAGGTACGCAGTATTTT
j_gene: TRBJ1-1; abundance: once; d_gene: .; len: 13; v_gene: TRBV28; CDR3aa: CASSSGMNTEAFF; CDR3nt: TGTGCCAGCTCTTCCGGGATGAACACTGAAGCTTTCTTT
j_gene: TRBJ2-7; abundance: .; d_gene: TRBD2; len: 17; v_gene: TRBV16; CDR3aa: CASSQTAPGLGTVEQYF; CDR3nt: TGTGCCAGCAGCCAAACTGCACCGGGACTAGGGACGGTCGAGCAGTACTTC
j_gene: TRBJ1-2; abundance: .; d_gene: TRBD1; len: 15; v_gene: TRBV6-2/TRBV6-3; CDR3aa: CASSFGQGAPYGYTF; CDR3nt: TGTGCCAGCAGTTTCGGACAGGGGGCCCCCTATGGCTACACCTTC
j_gene: TRBJ1-6; abundance: .; d_gene: .; len: 14; v_gene: TRBV5-4; CDR3aa: CASSRREGGSPLHF; CDR3nt: TGTGCCAGCAGCCGGAGGGAGGGTGGGTCACCCCTCCACTTT
j_gene: TRBJ2-1; abundance: .; d_gene: TRBD2; len: 21; v_gene: TRBV4-1; CDR3aa: CASSPIAYLAGGSGSYNEQFF; CDR3nt: TGCGCCAGCAGCCCCATAGCGTATCTAGCGGGGGGGTCGGGCTCCTACAATGAGCAGTTCTTC
j_gene: TRBJ2-7; abundance: .; d_gene: TRBD2; len: 16; v_gene: TRBV7-8; CDR3aa: CASSLALTSGGYEQYF; CDR3nt: TGTGCCAGCAGCTTAGCGCTGACCAGCGGGGGCTACGAGCAGTACTTC
j_gene: TRBJ2-7; abundance: .; d_gene: TRBD1; len: 15; v_gene: TRBV19; CDR3aa: CASSRVDRGPLEQYF; CDR3nt: TGTGCCAGTAGTCGCGTGGACAGGGGGCCCCTCGAGCAGTACTTC
j_gene: TRBJ2-2; abundance: .; d_gene: TRBD1; len: 15; v_gene: TRBV19; CDR3aa: CASKSGTGNTGELFF; CDR3nt: TGTGCCAGTAAATCCGGGACAGGGAACACCGGGGAGCTGTTTTTT
j_gene: TRBJ2-5; abundance: .; d_gene: .; len: 15; v_gene: TRBV10-3; CDR3aa: CAISAGGTMQETQYF; CDR3nt: TGTGCCATCAGTGCTGGGGGGACCATGCAAGAGACCCAGTACTTC
j_gene: TRBJ2-7; abundance: .; d_gene: TRBD1; len: 14; v_gene: TRBV7-3; CDR3aa: CASSQSGTGNEQYF; CDR3nt: TGTGCCAGCAGCCAGTCCGGGACAGGGAACGAGCAGTACTTC
j_gene: TRBJ2-1; abundance: .; d_gene: .; len: 15; v_gene: TRBV19; CDR3aa: CASSGGGYYYNEQFF; CDR3nt: TGTGCCAGTAGTGGGGGGGGCTACTACTACAATGAGCAGTTCTTC
j_gene: TRBJ2-2; abundance: .; d_gene: TRBD1; len: 13; v_gene: TRBV2; CDR3aa: CASKTGGTGELFF; CDR3nt: TGTGCCAGCAAGACAGGGGGAACCGGGGAGCTGTTTTTT
j_gene: TRBJ1-3; abundance: .; d_gene: TRBD1; len: 15; v_gene: TRBV5-4; CDR3aa: CASSLAGTGGNTIYF; CDR3nt: TGTGCCAGCAGCTTGGCAGGGACAGGTGGAAACACCATATATTTT
j_gene: TRBJ1-6; abundance: .; d_gene: .; len: 15; v_gene: TRBV2; CDR3aa: CASSVESSYNSPLHF; CDR3nt: TGTGCCAGCAGTGTTGAGAGCTCCTATAATTCACCCCTCCACTTT
j_gene: TRBJ2-6; abundance: .; d_gene: TRBD1; len: 17; v_gene: TRBV4-1; CDR3aa: CASSKTQGASGANVLTF; CDR3nt: TGCGCCAGCAGCAAAACACAGGGGGCCTCTGGGGCCAACGTCCTGACTTTC
j_gene: TRBJ2-1; abundance: .; d_gene: TRBD1; len: 14; v_gene: TRBV30; CDR3aa: CAWIEQGSYNEQFF; CDR3nt: TGTGCCTGGATAGAACAGGGGTCCTACAATGAGCAGTTCTTC
j_gene: TRBJ2-7; abundance: .; d_gene: TRBD2; len: 17; v_gene: TRBV19; CDR3aa: CASSIKGTGTTPYEQYF; CDR3nt: TGTGCCAGTAGTATAAAAGGCACCGGGACTACCCCCTACGAGCAGTACTTC
j_gene: TRBJ2-7; abundance: .; d_gene: TRBD1; len: 12; v_gene: TRBV4-1; CDR3aa: CACRGTGGEQYF; CDR3nt: TGCGCTTGCCGAGGGACAGGGGGCGAGCAGTACTTC